This T cell receptor (beta chain) stems from a study of control samples from healthy donors and cancer patients. Profiling relied on immunoSEQ multiplex PCR, and the TCRdb table lists in-frame clones only, not all of them. The sample records about 92,000 clones, about four fifths being singletons. The CDR3 sequence is 13 residues long. Trimming pared 8 bases from V and 3 bases from J, leaving 11 bases between. Germline V gives CDR1 SEHNR, CDR2 FQNEAQ (reference sequence). This clone was counted only a few times. The V gene is TRBV7-9, the J gene TRBJ2-1, with D perhaps given as TRBD1 or TRBD2 (5 bases each). Source material: blood. The sequence was collected from a woman aged 55-69 years in good health. CDR3 bases: TGTGCCAGCGCCGGGACGAGCTACAATGAGCAGTTCTTC. As protein: CASAGTSYNEQFF.